This T cell receptor beta chain stems from a study of blood T cells in healthy people across ages. Broader study findings: Unsorted PBMC material precluded a definitive naive versus antigen-experienced comparison.

This clonotype was detected only a few times. Its antigen is unknown. Germline V gene sequence: CDR1 LNHNV, CDR2 YYDKDF (reference sequence). The CDR3 is 14 residues long. Deletions cut 3 bases from V and 3 bases from J, with 12 bases between. A second PCR, run for about 6 to 12 cycles, used a sample-barcoded 5' primer plus a J-beta primer mix. TCRdb re-derived calls from the 5' RACE reads in MiXCR, one entry per CDR3 protein. This sample yields around 1,800,000 distinct CDR3 sequences, of which about two fifths are seen a single time; under 25% belongs to the top ten. The chain couples TRBV15 to TRBJ2-7; maybe TRBD2 (6 bases). This receptor was identified in a human donor in good health. The sequencing input was blood. CDR3 in amino acids: CATSRGGTFYEQYF. Here the CDR3 DNA reads TGTGCCACCAGCAGGGGCGGGACCTTCTACGAGCAGTACTTC.